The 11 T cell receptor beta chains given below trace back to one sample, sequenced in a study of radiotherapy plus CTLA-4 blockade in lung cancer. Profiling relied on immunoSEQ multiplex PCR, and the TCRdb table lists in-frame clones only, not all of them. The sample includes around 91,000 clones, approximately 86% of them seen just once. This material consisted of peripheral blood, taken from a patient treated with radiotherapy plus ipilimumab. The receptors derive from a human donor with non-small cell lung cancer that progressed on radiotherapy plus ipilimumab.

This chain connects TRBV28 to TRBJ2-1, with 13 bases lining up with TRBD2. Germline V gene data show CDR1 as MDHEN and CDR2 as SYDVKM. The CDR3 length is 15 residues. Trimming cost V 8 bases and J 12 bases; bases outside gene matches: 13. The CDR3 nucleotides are TGTGCCAGCCGGAGAGGACTAGCGGGAGTGACACGGCAGTTCTTC. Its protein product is CASRRGLAGVTRQFF.

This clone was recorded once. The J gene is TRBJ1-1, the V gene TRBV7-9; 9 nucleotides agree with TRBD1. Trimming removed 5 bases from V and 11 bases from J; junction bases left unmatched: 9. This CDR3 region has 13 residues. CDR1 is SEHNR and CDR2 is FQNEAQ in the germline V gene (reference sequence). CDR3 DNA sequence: TGTGCCAGCAGCCGTTCCGGGACAGGGAACGCTTTCTTT. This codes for CASSRSGTGNAFF.

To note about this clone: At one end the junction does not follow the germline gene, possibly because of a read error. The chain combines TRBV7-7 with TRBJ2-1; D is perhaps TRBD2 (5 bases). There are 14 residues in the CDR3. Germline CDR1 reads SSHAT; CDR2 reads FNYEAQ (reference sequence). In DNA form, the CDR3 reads TGTGCTAGCAGCTTAGCCGGCCGAGGGAATGAGCAGTTCTTC. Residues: CASSLAGRGNEQFF.

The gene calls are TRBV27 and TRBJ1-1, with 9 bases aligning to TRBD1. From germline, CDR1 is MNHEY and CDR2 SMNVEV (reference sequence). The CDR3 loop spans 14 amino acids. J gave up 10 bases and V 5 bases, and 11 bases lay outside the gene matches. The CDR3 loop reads CASSQTRTGAGAFF. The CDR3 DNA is TGTGCCAGCAGTCAAACTAGGACAGGGGCAGGAGCTTTCTTT.

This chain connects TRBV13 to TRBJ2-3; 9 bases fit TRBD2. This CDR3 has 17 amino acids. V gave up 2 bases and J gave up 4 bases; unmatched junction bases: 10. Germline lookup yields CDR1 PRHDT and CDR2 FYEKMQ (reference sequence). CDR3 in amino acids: CASSLRRAGGIPDTQYF. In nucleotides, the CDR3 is TGTGCCAGCAGCTTACGACGAGCGGGGGGCATCCCAGATACGCAGTATTTT.

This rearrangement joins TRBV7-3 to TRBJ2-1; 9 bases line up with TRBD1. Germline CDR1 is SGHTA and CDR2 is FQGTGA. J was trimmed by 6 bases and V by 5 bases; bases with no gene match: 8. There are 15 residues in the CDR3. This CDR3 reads CASSRRTGDFNEQFF. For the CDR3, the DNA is TGTGCCAGCAGCCGCCGGACAGGGGATTTCAATGAGCAGTTCTTC.

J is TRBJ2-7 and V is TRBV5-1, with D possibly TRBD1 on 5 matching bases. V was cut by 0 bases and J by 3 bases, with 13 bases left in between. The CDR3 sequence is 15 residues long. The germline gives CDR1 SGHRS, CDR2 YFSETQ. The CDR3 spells CASSLGMDKIYEQYF. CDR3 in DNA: TGCGCCAGCAGCTTGGGAATGGACAAGATCTACGAGCAGTACTTC.

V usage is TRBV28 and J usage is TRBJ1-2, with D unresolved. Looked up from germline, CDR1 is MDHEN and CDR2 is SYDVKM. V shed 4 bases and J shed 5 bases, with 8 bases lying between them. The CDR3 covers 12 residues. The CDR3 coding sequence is TGTGCCAGCAGTTACAGAGGATATGGCTACACCTTC. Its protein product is CASSYRGYGYTF.

The CDR3 reads CASSARTGGSEEQYF. The CDR3 bases are TGCGCCAGCAGCGCAAGGACGGGGGGTTCTGAGGAGCAGTACTTC. This rearrangement joins TRBV5-1 to TRBJ2-7; 7 positions agree with TRBD2. The germline gives CDR1 SGHRS, CDR2 YFSETQ. Losses at the gene ends were 4 bases for V and 7 bases for J; bases not matched to a gene: 14. The CDR3 extends over 15 amino acids.

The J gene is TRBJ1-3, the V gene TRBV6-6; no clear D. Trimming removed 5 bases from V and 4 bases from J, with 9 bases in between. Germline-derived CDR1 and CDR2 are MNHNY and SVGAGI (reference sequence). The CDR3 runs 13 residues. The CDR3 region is CASSPYSGNTIYF. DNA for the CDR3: TGTGCCAGCAGTCCTTACTCCGGAAACACCATATATTTT.

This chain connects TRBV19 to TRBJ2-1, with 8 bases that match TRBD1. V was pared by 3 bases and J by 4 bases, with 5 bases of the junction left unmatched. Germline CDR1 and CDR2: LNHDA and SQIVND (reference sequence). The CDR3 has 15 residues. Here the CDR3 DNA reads TGTGCCAGTAGTATCACAGGGGGACCTTACAATGAGCAGTTCTTC. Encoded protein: CASSITGGPYNEQFF.